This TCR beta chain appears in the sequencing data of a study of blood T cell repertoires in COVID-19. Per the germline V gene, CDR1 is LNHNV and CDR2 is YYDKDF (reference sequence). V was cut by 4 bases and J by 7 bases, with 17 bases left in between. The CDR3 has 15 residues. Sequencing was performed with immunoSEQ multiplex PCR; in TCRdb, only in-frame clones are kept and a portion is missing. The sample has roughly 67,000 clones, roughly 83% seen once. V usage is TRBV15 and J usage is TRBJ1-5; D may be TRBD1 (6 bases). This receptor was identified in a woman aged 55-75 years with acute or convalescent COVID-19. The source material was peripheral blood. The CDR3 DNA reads TGTGCCACCAGCACCGACCGAGGGGGTTGGCAGCCCCAGCATTTT. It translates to CATSTDRGGWQPQHF.